This TCR beta chain was recovered during a study of OX40 agonist ivuxolimab in advanced cancers. Whole-study context: The dose of intravenous ivuxolimab that patients received every 2 weeks ranged from 0.01 to 10 mg/kg. Overall study findings and caveats: Expanded clones were, on average, more numerous in CD8+ T cells than in CD4+. At 0.1 to 3.0 mg/kg and by week 6, clonal expansion occurred in CD4+ and CD8+ blood T cells.

Sampling times: baseline, cycle 4 day 1, cycle 7 day 1. As for this clone: Its antigen is not identified.

Repertoires were generated with immunoSEQ multiplex PCR, while TCRdb's copy carries only in-frame clones and drops some. The sample lists 30,000 to 45,000 clones; about 93% were seen once. This sample comprised CD4+ or CD8+ T cells sorted from blood, obtained in a trial of the OX40 agonist ivuxolimab. The sequence was obtained from an adult with an advanced solid tumor such as melanoma, head and neck, liver or kidney cancer.

For the CDR3, the DNA is TGTGCCAGCTCACCAACGGGAGGCACCTACGAGCAGTACTTC. It translates to CASSPTGGTYEQYF. The chain links TRBV18 to TRBJ2-7; 7 bases match TRBD2. CDR1 and CDR2 from the germline V gene are KGHSH and LQKENI. V lost 2 bases, J lost 2 bases, and 3 bases stayed unmatched. The CDR3 length is 14 residues.